The clone carrying this T cell receptor beta chain was observed once. Its target is unknown. Sample-barcoded 5' priming and a J-beta primer mix drove a second PCR of roughly 6 to 12 cycles. TCRdb called the 5' RACE reads again in MiXCR, with one record for every CDR3 protein. The repertoire has hundreds of thousands of distinct CDR3 sequences, roughly three fifths of them found once; the top ten carry over 30%. This sample is drawn from a study of blood T cells in healthy people across ages. Peripheral blood, about 9.4 milliliters per donor, was collected. Study-wide results and limits: Estimates based on one million T cells were treated as lower bounds.

The CDR3 is made up of 15 amino acids. Germline-derived CDR1 and CDR2 are MNHNS and SASEGT. The V end was cut by 3 bases, the J end by 4 bases, with 15 bases between. The sample consisted of blood. V gene TRBV6-1 combines with J gene TRBJ1-2; weak D call: TRBD1 (6 bases). The receptor comes from a man aged 55-75 years in good health. CDR3 nucleotides: TGTGCCAGCAGTGAGCGGACAGCCCCTGGCTATGGCTACACCTTC. This translates into CASSERTAPGYGYTF.